The sequence of this TCR beta chain was determined in a study of T-cell memory formation after mild COVID-19. TCRdb re-called the 5' RACE reads with MiXCR, one entry per CDR3 protein. The sample records over 150,000 distinct CDR3 sequences, roughly 23% being singletons. With regard to this clonotype: As yet, its antigen is unknown.

Regarding the study as a whole: Shrinking CD4+ clones were chiefly CM and EM; CD8+ ones were chiefly EMRA.

Per germline, CDR1 MNHEY and CDR2 SMNVEV (reference sequence). There are 13 residues in the CDR3. The ends were cut back, 4 bases at V and 3 bases at J, with 10 bases in the middle. The V and J genes are TRBV27 and TRBJ2-7, with D maybe TRBD1 (5 bases). This receptor was taken from an adult woman who had mild COVID-19 (a few samples of this study predate the infection). Cell type and time point are not known. Sequencing input: PBMCs or a T cell subset sorted from them (not recorded which). The CDR3 coding sequence is TGTGCCAGCAGTTCGACAGTCCACTACGAGCAGTACTTC. It encodes CASSSTVHYEQYF.